The subject of this entry is one T cell receptor beta chain. No cognate antigen has been identified for it. Base-call qualities are not available, and no considerably larger clone is one nucleotide away. Peripheral blood CD8+ and CD4+ T cells from healthy donors, Susac syndrome patients and multiple sclerosis patients were profiled using high-throughput TCR beta sequencing. The healthy donors served as controls matched for age and sex. Bulk CD8+ and CD4+ T cells were purified by magnetic negative isolation, whereas CD8+ TEMRA cells were enriched by FACS. Blood was collected in EDTA tubes and processed within 24 hours, with PBMCs isolated through density gradient centrifugation. PBMCs intended for TCR sequencing were frozen in liquid nitrogen and were later thawed in a 37 degrees C water bath. The sorted or isolated CD4+, CD8+ and CD8+ TEMRA cells reached a purity of at least 90%. RNA was extracted using the RNeasy kit, and about 0.5 to 1 ug of the RNA was reverse transcribed with random hexamers. TCR beta CDR3 regions were amplified with the immunoSEQ multiplex PCR assay covering 54 Vbeta and 13 Jbeta segments. PCR amplification bias was corrected by using a synthetic template baseline for primer optimization and computational correction. Per the authors' processing: Reads were annotated to V, D and J genes according to IMGT and were analyzed with immunoSEQ Analyzer, with only productive sequences retained. Clonality was calculated as one minus the Shannon entropy normalized by log2 of the number of productive unique sequences. For each patient and control, public and private clones were evaluated within the 100 most prevalent clones. Clones were defined as Susac-specific when absent from the healthy and MS cohorts, from approximately 1,100 published viral clones and from other ImmuneACCESS disease sequences. Using fastp trimming at Q25 and MiXCR clonotype assembly, TCRdb reanalyzed the public sequencing data and kept in-frame beta chains. Duplicate CDR3 protein sequences are folded into a single record with the most common DNA and genes. It is TCRdb's table, rather than the study itself, that gives the V and J calls and clone size. The sample records about 120,000 distinct CDR3 sequences, approximately 90% of which are singletons. In total, the top ten clones hold about 0.12% of the sample.

These data originate in a study of CD8 T cells in Susac syndrome (dated by TCRdb to about 2019). About the study as a whole: Repertoire sequencing was used to test whether CD8+ T cell activation and differentiation in Susac syndrome was antigen driven. The clonality of the CD8+ T cell repertoire was compared across some eleven healthy donors, roughly 14 Susac syndrome patients and around 16 multiple sclerosis patients. Results the study describes overall, beyond this receptor: The number of individuals in the TCR sequencing and HLA analysis was recognized as being relatively small.

Reading from cysteine to phenylalanine, the CDR3 counts 15 amino acids. The retained sequence is limited to the CDR3, 45 bases, with the frame set at the first base. The germline V gene provides CDR1 SGHTA and CDR2 FQGNSA. V lost 4 bases and J lost 1 base; the stretch between them is 12 bases long. The sequenced sample consisted of CD8+ T cells from PBMCs. The chain employs TRBV7-2 and TRBJ2-3; the D gene is not confidently resolved. The receptor was derived from a human donor in good health. CDR3 protein: CASSSGAVGTDTQYF. The base sequence is TGTGCCAGCAGCTCTGGCGCCGTCGGCACAGATACGCAGTATTTT.